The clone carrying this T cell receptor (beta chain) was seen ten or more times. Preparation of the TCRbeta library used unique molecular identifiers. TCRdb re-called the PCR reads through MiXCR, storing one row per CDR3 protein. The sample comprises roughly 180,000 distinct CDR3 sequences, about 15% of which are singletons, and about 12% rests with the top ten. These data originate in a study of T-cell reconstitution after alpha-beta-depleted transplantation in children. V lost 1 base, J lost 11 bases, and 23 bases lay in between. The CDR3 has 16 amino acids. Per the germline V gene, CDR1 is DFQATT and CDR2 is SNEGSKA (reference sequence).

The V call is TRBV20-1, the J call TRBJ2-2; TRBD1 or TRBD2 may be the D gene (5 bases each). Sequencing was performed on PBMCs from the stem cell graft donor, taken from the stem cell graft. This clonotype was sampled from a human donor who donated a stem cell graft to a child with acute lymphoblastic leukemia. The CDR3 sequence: CSARAITDRGQSELFF. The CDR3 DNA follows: TGCAGTGCTAGAGCGATTACTGACCGGGGCCAAAGCGAGCTGTTTTTT.